This TCR beta chain was recorded in a study of CD8 T cells in Susac syndrome. Notes on the study in general: TCR sequencing and HLA analysis covered a relatively small number of individuals.

The RNA input was roughly 0.45 to 1 ug, and it was reverse transcribed with random hexamers. The TCR beta CDR3 was amplified by immunoSEQ multiplex PCR across 54 Vbeta, 13 Jbeta. A single record per CDR3 protein comes from TCRdb applying MiXCR to the immunoSEQ multiplex PCR reads. The sample contains 200,000 to 300,000 distinct CDR3 sequences, roughly 95% of which appear only once. The J segment lost 10 bases and the V segment lost 5 bases, leaving 17 bases of the junction unmatched. The CDR3 has 15 amino acids. As to this clonotype: Its antigen is still unknown.

The sequenced material came from CD4+ T cells from PBMCs. This clonotype originated in a human donor with multiple sclerosis. This chain joins TRBV23-1 and TRBJ2-7; 7 bases line up with TRBD2. TRBV23-1 is marked as an open reading frame, function uncertain. The CDR3 loop reads CASSIDNHRTGGQYF. DNA for the CDR3: TGCGCCAGCAGTATAGACAACCATCGGACGGGGGGTCAGTACTTC.